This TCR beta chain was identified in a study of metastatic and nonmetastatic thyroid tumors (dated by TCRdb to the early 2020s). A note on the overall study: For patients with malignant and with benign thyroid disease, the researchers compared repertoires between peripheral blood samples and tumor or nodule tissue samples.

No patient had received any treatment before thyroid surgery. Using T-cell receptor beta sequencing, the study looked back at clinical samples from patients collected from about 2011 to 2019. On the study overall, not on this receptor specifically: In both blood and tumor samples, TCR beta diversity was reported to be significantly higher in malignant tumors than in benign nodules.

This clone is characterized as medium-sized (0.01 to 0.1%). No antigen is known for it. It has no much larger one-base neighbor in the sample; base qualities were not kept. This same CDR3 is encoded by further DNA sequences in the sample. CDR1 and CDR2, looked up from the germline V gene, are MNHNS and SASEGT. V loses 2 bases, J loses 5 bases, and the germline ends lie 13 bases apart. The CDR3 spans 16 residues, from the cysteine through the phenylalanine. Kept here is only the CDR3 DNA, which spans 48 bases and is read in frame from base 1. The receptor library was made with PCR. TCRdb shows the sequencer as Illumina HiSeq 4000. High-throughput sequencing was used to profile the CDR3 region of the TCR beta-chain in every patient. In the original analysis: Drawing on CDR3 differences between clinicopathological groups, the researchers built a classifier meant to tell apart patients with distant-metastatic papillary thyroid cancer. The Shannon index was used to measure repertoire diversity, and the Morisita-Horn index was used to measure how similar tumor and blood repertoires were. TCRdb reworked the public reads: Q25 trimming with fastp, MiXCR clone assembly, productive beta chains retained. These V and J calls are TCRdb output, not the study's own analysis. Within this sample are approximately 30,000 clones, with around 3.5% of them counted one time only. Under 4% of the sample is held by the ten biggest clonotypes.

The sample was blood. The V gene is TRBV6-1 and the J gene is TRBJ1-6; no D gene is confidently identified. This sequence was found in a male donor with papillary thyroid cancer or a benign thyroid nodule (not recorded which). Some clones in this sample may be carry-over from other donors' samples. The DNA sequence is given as TGTGCCAGCAGTGAATATGGGCGAACGAATAATTCACCCCTCCACTTT. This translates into CASSEYGRTNNSPLHF.